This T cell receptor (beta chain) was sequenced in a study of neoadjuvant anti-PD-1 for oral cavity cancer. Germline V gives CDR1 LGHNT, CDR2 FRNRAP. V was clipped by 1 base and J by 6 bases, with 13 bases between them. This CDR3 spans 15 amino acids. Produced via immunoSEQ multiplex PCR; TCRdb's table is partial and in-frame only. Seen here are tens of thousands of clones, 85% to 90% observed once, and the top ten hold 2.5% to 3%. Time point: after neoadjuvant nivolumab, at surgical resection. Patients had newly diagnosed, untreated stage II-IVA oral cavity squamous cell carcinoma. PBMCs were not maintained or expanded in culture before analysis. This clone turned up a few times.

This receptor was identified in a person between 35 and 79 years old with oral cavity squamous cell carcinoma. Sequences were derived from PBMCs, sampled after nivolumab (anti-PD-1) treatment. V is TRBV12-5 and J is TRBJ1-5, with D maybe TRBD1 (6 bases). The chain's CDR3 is CASGLGTALAQPQHF. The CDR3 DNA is TGTGCTAGTGGTTTGGGGACAGCATTGGCTCAGCCCCAGCATTTT.